Sequencing of this TCR beta chain was carried out in a study of CD8 T cells in ankylosing spondylitis. Study observations and caveats: Within peripheral blood, clones linked to disease were CD8+ and relatively rare.

With 6 bases clipped from V and 7 bases from J, the junction kept 31 bases outside the gene matches. Germline V CDR1 and CDR2: KGHDR, SFDVKD. CDR3 length: 23 residues. MiXCR, run by TCRdb on the 5' RACE reads, gives a single entry per CDR3 protein. The profile shows 270,000 or so distinct CDR3 sequences, 18% of them singletons. Turning to this clonotype: Its target is not known.

Sample: blood, either unsorted or a sorted T cell fraction (not recorded which). The chain links TRBV24-1 to TRBJ2-1; TRBD2 agrees at 11 bases. The TCR comes from a male donor with ankylosing spondylitis or in good health (not recorded which). This chain's CDR3 is CATSTRTGDRTSGSPRSRNEQFF. CDR3 sequence (DNA): TGTGCCACCAGTACCCGGACAGGGGATCGGACTAGCGGGTCCCCCCGGAGTAGGAATGAGCAGTTCTTC.